What follows are 15 T cell receptor beta chains derived from one specimen sequenced in a study of T cell responses to AZD1222 COVID-19 vaccine. The data were produced by immunoSEQ multiplex PCR, yet TCRdb's version contains in-frame clones alone and is incomplete. The sample carries about 99,000 clones, around nine tenths recorded once. Specimen: peripheral blood, collected 28 days after the second dose of the MenACWY control vaccine. These receptor sequences come from an adult who received the MenACWY meningococcal vaccine as a control.

The CDR3 coding sequence is TGTGCCAGCAGCTCCAAAAACAGGGATACCGGGGAGCTGTTTTTT. Translation: CASSSKNRDTGELFF. The chain links TRBV7-9 to TRBJ2-2; perhaps TRBD1 as D (6 bases). V was pared by 4 bases and J by 5 bases, with 14 bases between. The germline CDR1 and CDR2 sequences are SEHNR and FQNEAQ (reference sequence). The CDR3 is 15 residues long.

The chain recombines TRBV5-1 with TRBJ1-1; possibly TRBD1 for D (6 bases). Trimming removed 4 bases at V and 1 base at J, with 14 bases between. Germline CDR1 is SGHRS and CDR2 is YFSETQ. There are 15 residues in the CDR3. The CDR3 loop is CASSLAGAGNTEAFF. Written as DNA, the CDR3 is TGCGCCAGCAGCCTGGCGGGGGCCGGGAACACTGAAGCTTTCTTT.

The chain has TRBV6-5 and TRBJ1-1; D unresolved. The CDR3 consists of 13 residues. Germline assignment: CDR1 MNHEY and CDR2 SVGAGI. V was shortened by 8 bases and J by 1 base, with 11 bases between the two germline ends. The CDR3 loop reads CASREVGNTEAFF. The CDR3 nucleotides are TGTGCCAGCCGGGAGGTAGGGAACACTGAAGCTTTCTTT.

This clone has a single count. This chain joins TRBV28 and TRBJ2-1; no clear D. Germline V CDR1 and CDR2: MDHEN, SYDVKM. V dropped 3 bases and J dropped 3 bases, with 12 bases sitting between them. There are 15 residues in the CDR3. The CDR3 coding sequence is TGTGCCAGCAGTTTTTCTCGTCAGGACTACAATGAGCAGTTCTTC. This codes for CASSFSRQDYNEQFF.

This clone was observed a handful of times. This chain connects TRBV7-8 to TRBJ2-1; D is perhaps TRBD2 (6 bases). Germline CDR1 reads SGHVS; CDR2 reads FQNEAQ. The V end was cut by 1 base, the J end by 10 bases, with 17 bases between. The length of the CDR3 is 15 residues. The CDR3 DNA sequence: TGTGCCAGCAGCTTAGAGAGGGACTCCCCTGGGGAGCAGTTCTTC. The encoded protein is CASSLERDSPGEQFF. Full variable domain (missing parts from reference TRBV7-8 and TRBJ2-1): GAGVSQSPRYKVAKRGQDVALRCDPISGHVSLFWYQQALGQGPEFLTYFQNEAQLDKSGLPSDRFFAERPEGSVSTLKIQRTQQEDSAVYLCASSLERDSPGEQFFGPGTRLTVL.

This chain connects TRBV19 to TRBJ2-4; maybe TRBD2 (7 bases). The CDR3 runs 15 residues. From germline, CDR1 is LNHDA and CDR2 SQIVND (reference sequence). V was cut by 2 bases and J by 3 bases, with 11 bases left in between. The chain's CDR3 is CASSIRGGDKNIQYF. CDR3 bases: TGTGCCAGTAGTATAAGAGGGGGGGACAAAAACATTCAGTACTTC.

This CDR3 reads CASSQGGQDQETQYF. The DNA for the CDR3 is TGTGCCAGCAGCCAAGGCGGGCAGGATCAAGAGACCCAGTACTTC. The rearrangement uses TRBV4-2 and TRBJ2-5; the D gene is possibly TRBD2 (5 bases). V was cut by 1 base and J by 2 bases, with 11 bases left in between. The CDR3 is 15 amino acids. CDR1 LGHNA and CDR2 YNFKEQ come from the germline V gene.

V and J are TRBV19 and TRBJ2-7, with TRBD1 matching 10 bases. Germline V gene data show CDR1 as LNHDA and CDR2 as SQIVND (reference sequence). Trimming removed 9 bases from V and 1 base from J; junction bases left unmatched: 9. The CDR3 contains 15 residues. The CDR3 loop is CASSQGQGRSYEQYF. The CDR3 nucleotides read TGTGCCAGCAGTCAGGGACAGGGGAGGTCCTACGAGCAGTACTTC.

The chain has TRBV9 and TRBJ1-5; D uncertain. CDR3 length: 13 amino acids. V gave up 3 bases and J gave up 4 bases, with 8 bases separating them. Germline V CDR1 and CDR2: SGDLS, YYNGEE. CDR3 loop: CASSGDYNQPQHF. The DNA for the CDR3 is TGTGCCAGCAGCGGCGACTATAATCAGCCCCAGCATTTT.

The chain recombines TRBV23-1 with TRBJ2-4; D is unclear. TRBV23-1 is identified as an open reading frame with a role that is uncertain. The CDR3 totals 14 residues. V was cut by 4 bases and J by 0 bases, with 7 bases left in between. The CDR3 reads CASSRWEAKNIQYF. The CDR3, as DNA: TGCGCCAGCAGTCGGTGGGAAGCCAAAAACATTCAGTACTTC.

The chain combines TRBV20-1 with TRBJ1-5; 8 nucleotides line up with TRBD1. Germline trimming cut 3 bases from V and 6 bases from J; bases unmatched to any gene: 7. From germline, CDR1 is DFQATT and CDR2 SNEGSKA (reference sequence). CDR3 size: 14 residues. The CDR3 loop is CSASGQGGSQPQHF. The DNA for the CDR3 is TGCAGTGCTAGTGGACAGGGAGGTTCTCAGCCCCAGCATTTT.

The genes are TRBV3-1 (or the pseudogene TRBV3-2) and TRBJ2-5, with a weak D call TRBD1 (6 bases). V lost 0 bases to trimming and J lost 2 bases, with 13 bases between them. The CDR3 loop spans 16 amino acids. Germline V lookup: CDR1 LGHDT, CDR2 YNNKEL (reference sequence). The CDR3 sequence: CASSQEPQGRQETQYF. For the CDR3, the DNA is TGTGCCAGCAGCCAAGAACCGCAGGGGCGTCAAGAGACCCAGTACTTC.

The chain employs TRBV29-1 and TRBJ2-6; a weak D match, TRBD1 (6 bases). Germline V gene lookup returns CDR1 SQVTM and CDR2 ANQGSEA. The CDR3 length is 14 residues. The ends were cut back, 6 bases at V and 6 bases at J, with 15 bases in the middle. The CDR3 loop is CSVPGPGEANVLTF. The CDR3, as DNA: TGCAGCGTACCCGGGCCAGGGGAGGCCAACGTCCTGACTTTC.

The chain carries TRBV28 and TRBJ2-5, with 14 bases matching TRBD2. This CDR3 has 16 amino acids. Trimming at V came to 5 bases and at J to 1 base, leaving 3 bases not matched to a gene. CDR1 and CDR2 from the germline V gene are MDHEN and SYDVKM. The CDR3 sequence: CASSLGLAGGQETQYF. The DNA for the CDR3 is TGTGCCAGCAGTCTCGGACTAGCGGGGGGCCAAGAGACCCAGTACTTC.

The chain links TRBV6-5 to TRBJ2-7; 8 bases are a match to TRBD1. This CDR3 contains 13 residues. The V segment lost 2 bases and the J segment 3 bases; nucleotides outside the gene matches: 0. In germline, CDR1 is MNHEY, CDR2 SVGAGI. The chain's CDR3 is CASSYGTGYEQYF. Written as DNA, the CDR3 is TGTGCCAGCAGTTACGGGACAGGCTACGAGCAGTACTTC.